This paragraph covers one TCR beta chain sequence. Only in-frame clones appear in the TCRdb table, and some are missing; sequencing was by immunoSEQ multiplex PCR. The sample comprises over 250,000 clones, roughly 91% of which are singletons, and over 2% rests with the top ten. Those who participated ranged in age from about 18 to 89 years and resided in approximately 26 US areas. Participants were placed into cohorts based on the clinical history they reported. The record originates from a study of blood T cell repertoires in COVID-19. Study details: The United States, Italy and Spain supplied acute and convalescent COVID-19 samples. The analysed material was cDNA or gDNA that came from T cells, B-cell-depleted T cells, or PBMCs.

The CDR3 covers 13 residues. From germline, CDR1 is SGHNT and CDR2 YYREEE (reference sequence). The V end was cut by 7 bases, the J end by 5 bases, with 16 bases between. This chain links TRBV5-4 with TRBJ2-7; tentative D call: TRBD2 (5 bases). This receptor was identified in a woman between 55 and 75 years old in a cohort exposed to, infected with or recovered from COVID-19 (not recorded which). Sample: PBMCs or T cells enriched from blood (not recorded which). CDR3: CASGSISGNEQYF. The DNA for the CDR3 is TGTGCCAGCGGGTCAATCAGCGGTAACGAGCAGTACTTC.